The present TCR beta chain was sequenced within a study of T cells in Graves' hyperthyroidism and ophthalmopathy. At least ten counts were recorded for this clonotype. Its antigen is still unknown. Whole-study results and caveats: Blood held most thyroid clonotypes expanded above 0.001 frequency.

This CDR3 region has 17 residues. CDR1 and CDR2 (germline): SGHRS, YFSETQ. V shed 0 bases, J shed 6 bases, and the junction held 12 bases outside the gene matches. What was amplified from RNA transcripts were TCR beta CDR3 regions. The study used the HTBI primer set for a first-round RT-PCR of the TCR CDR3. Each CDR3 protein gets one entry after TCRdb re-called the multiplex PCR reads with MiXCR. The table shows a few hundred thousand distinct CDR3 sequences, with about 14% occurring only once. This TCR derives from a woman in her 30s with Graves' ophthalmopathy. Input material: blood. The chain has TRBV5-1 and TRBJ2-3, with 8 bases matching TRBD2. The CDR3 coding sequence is TGCGCCAGCAGCTTGGCCGGACTAGCCAACGCAGGGGATACGCAGTATTTT. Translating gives CASSLAGLANAGDTQYF.